The entry that follows covers one T cell receptor (beta chain) sequence. Its antigen remains unidentified. This table comes from immunoSEQ multiplex PCR, and its TCRdb copy is limited to in-frame clones, with some not included. The data hold tens of thousands of clones, with 82% observed a single time. The sample's time point: baseline pretreatment blood. Treatment: 15 Gy SBRT to primary tumor, nephrectomy 4 weeks later. The patient's renal cell carcinoma had clear cell pathology. The sample is drawn from a study of radiation and T cells in renal cell carcinoma. Study conclusions and caveats: Top tumor clonotypes rose in blood 2 weeks post-radiation, then contracted.

Per germline, CDR1 SNHLY and CDR2 FYNNEI. The CDR3 extends over 17 amino acids. V dropped 5 bases and J dropped 0; count of bases not matched to a gene: 7. The gene calls are TRBV2 and TRBJ2-1; 10 nucleotides agree with TRBD2. The TCR was taken from a man between 60 and 75 years old with renal cell carcinoma. The starting material was blood, obtained from a patient whose treatment included radiotherapy and nephrectomy. The CDR3 here is CASSNSGGRRSYNEQFF. CDR3 nucleotides: TGTGCCAGCAGTAATAGCGGGGGGCGGCGCTCCTACAATGAGCAGTTCTTC.